The next 7 T cell receptor beta chains were all read from a single sample in a study of OX40 agonist ivuxolimab in advanced cancers. Clones were read by immunoSEQ multiplex PCR, and TCRdb kept only the in-frame ones, dropping some. The sample contains 80,000 to 95,000 clones, about 91% of which appear only once. The specimen comprised CD4+ or CD8+ T cells sorted from blood, sampled in a trial of the OX40 agonist ivuxolimab. All receptors come from an adult with an advanced solid tumor such as melanoma, head and neck, liver or kidney cancer.

The chain links TRBV7-2 to TRBJ1-5; D unresolved. The CDR3 contains 15 residues. V shed 1 base and J shed 0 bases, with 7 bases lying between them. Germline V lookup: CDR1 SGHTA, CDR2 FQGNSA. CDR3 loop: CASSLVARSNQPQHF. The CDR3 region has the DNA TGTGCCAGCAGCTTAGTCGCGCGTAGCAATCAGCCCCAGCATTTT.

This chain joins TRBV4-1 and TRBJ1-4; no firm D call. The germline V gene has CDR1 MGHRA and CDR2 YSYEKL. This CDR3 contains 15 residues. V lost 0 bases and J lost 7, with 12 bases in between. CDR3 sequence: CASSQDWPTREKLFF. The CDR3 nucleotides are TGCGCCAGCAGCCAAGATTGGCCGACGCGTGAAAAACTGTTTTTT.

J is TRBJ2-5 and V is TRBV7-9, with D possibly TRBD1 on 6 matching bases. The CDR3 loop spans 16 amino acids. Germline CDR1 and CDR2: SEHNR and FQNEAQ (reference sequence). Trimming left V 1 base short and J 2 bases short, with 14 bases between. The CDR3 reads CASSLGPFGQQETQYF. CDR3 coding DNA: TGTGCCAGCAGCTTAGGGCCTTTTGGACAGCAAGAGACCCAGTACTTC.

J is TRBJ2-1 and V is TRBV11-2; no firm D call. Germline V gene data show CDR1 as SGHAT and CDR2 as FQNNGV. The germline V and J ends were trimmed by 5 bases and 5 bases, with 22 bases remaining between them. This CDR3 comprises 17 residues. The CDR3 nucleotides are TGTGCCAGCAGCCCTACCCCACAAGTTTCGGGTCACAATGAGCAGTTCTTC. As protein: CASSPTPQVSGHNEQFF.

This clone has just one count. This chain connects TRBV13 to TRBJ2-3; 10 bases agree with TRBD1. Germline V gene lookup returns CDR1 PRHDT and CDR2 FYEKMQ (reference sequence). The CDR3 covers 16 residues. With 6 bases clipped from V and 2 bases from J, the junction kept 8 bases outside the gene matches. CDR3 nucleotide sequence: TGTGCCAGCAGTTACGTCGGGACAGGGGTCACAGATACGCAGTATTTT. Protein sequence: CASSYVGTGVTDTQYF.

J is TRBJ2-7 and V is TRBV5-1; D not certain. Germline lookup yields CDR1 SGHRS and CDR2 YFSETQ. The V end lost 2 bases, the J end lost 5 bases, and 8 bases lay between the germline ends. The CDR3 loop spans 12 amino acids. The CDR3 bases are TGCGCCAGCAGCTTAGTCAAGAACGAGCAGTACTTC. It codes for CASSLVKNEQYF.

The V gene is TRBV12-5, the J gene TRBJ2-2; D may be TRBD1 (6 bases). Germline CDR1 reads LGHNT; CDR2 reads FRNRAP. The CDR3 is 17 residues long. Trimming removed 1 base from V and 0 bases from J, with 12 bases in between. The CDR3 here is CASGLAADSANTGELFF. In DNA form, the CDR3 reads TGTGCTAGTGGTTTGGCCGCGGACAGCGCGAACACCGGGGAGCTGTTTTTT.